This TCR beta chain was captured by sequencing in a study of T cell responses to AZD1222 COVID-19 vaccine. Whole-study findings and limits: Donors, mostly white British, included more females; clonal diversity was possibly underestimated. Spike-specific TCR depth and breadth grew after two AZD1222 doses. Epitopes outside B.1.351 and B.1.1.7 mutated regions reportedly drew nearly half of spike TCRs.

Second-dose groups at about 4 or about 12 weeks were pooled. Remarks on this clone: What it binds is unknown.

TCRdb's copy holds only in-frame clones and misses some; the assay was immunoSEQ multiplex PCR. The table has more than 75,000 clones, 91% seen once. CDR1 and CDR2 from the germline V gene are SGHVS and FNYEAQ. V was cut by 5 bases and J by 6 bases, with 10 bases left in between. CDR3 length: 12 residues. The gene calls are TRBV7-6 and TRBJ1-2; D ambiguous. The sample consisted of peripheral blood, taken 28 days after the second AZD1222 dose. The source of this sequence is an adult who received the AZD1222 COVID-19 vaccine. In DNA, the CDR3 is TGTGCCAGCAGCCCCCCCGGGAATGGCTACACCTTC. It codes for CASSPPGNGYTF.